Listed below are T cell receptor beta chains from one sample, sequenced in a study of T-cell memory formation after mild COVID-19. Each CDR3 protein is one row after TCRdb ran MiXCR on the 5' RACE reads. The table includes 250,000 to 300,000 distinct CDR3 sequences, about 17% detected once. Sequenced: PBMCs or a T cell subset sorted from them (not recorded which). The receptors were sampled from a man between 18 and 35 years old who had mild COVID-19 (a few samples of this study predate the infection). Cell type and time point are not known. Each CDR3 is given with its conserved first and last residue. D genes are given only for firm matches.

D: .
J: TRBJ2-1
V: TRBV7-6
CDR3: CASSSPGHDVNEQFF

D: TRBD1
J: TRBJ2-7
V: TRBV27
CDR3: CASSQGAISYEQYF

D: .
J: TRBJ1-6
V: TRBV7-2
CDR3: CASSPLAGQNNSPLHF

D: TRBD2
J: TRBJ2-3
V: TRBV6-5
CDR3: CASRPGLAADTQYF

D: TRBD2
J: TRBJ2-3
V: TRBV3-1
CDR3: CASSQEVPLAGSTDTQYF

D: .
J: TRBJ2-3
V: TRBV6-5
CDR3: CASSYVGTDTQYF

D: .
J: TRBJ2-2
V: TRBV20-1
CDR3: CSAPDSGELFF

D: TRBD2
J: TRBJ2-7
V: TRBV5-1
CDR3: CASSPTSGGSSYEQYF

D: .
J: TRBJ2-1
V: TRBV7-9
CDR3: CASSSRDPHNEQFF

D: .
J: TRBJ1-6
V: TRBV10-3
CDR3: CAISESIPFFGGYNSPLHF

D: .
J: TRBJ2-3
V: TRBV12-3/TRBV12-4
CDR3: CASSLKVGGGMGTDTQYF

D: TRBD2
J: TRBJ2-1
V: TRBV7-9
CDR3: CASSWGGKVEQFF

D: .
J: TRBJ2-1
V: TRBV24-1
CDR3: CATSDFGLGDNEQFF

D: .
J: TRBJ1-1
V: TRBV5-1
CDR3: CASTYGGNTEAFF

D: .
J: TRBJ1-1
V: TRBV28
CDR3: CASSLAGDTEAFF

D: .
J: TRBJ1-1
V: TRBV4-1
CDR3: CASSQDYQAMNTEAFF

D: .
J: TRBJ1-6
V: TRBV2
CDR3: CASRDSRRSYNSPLHF

D: .
J: TRBJ2-3
V: TRBV7-3
CDR3: CASSLRAASWGTDTQYF

D: .
J: TRBJ1-3
V: TRBV12-3/TRBV12-4
CDR3: CASRGPVSGNTIYF

D: .
J: TRBJ2-1
V: TRBV11-2
CDR3: CASSLEATSYNEQFF

D: TRBD1
J: TRBJ2-3
V: TRBV20-1
CDR3: CSATPGTGPTDTQYF

D: TRBD2
J: TRBJ2-3
V: TRBV5-1
CDR3: CASSLALAGSTDTQYF

D: .
J: TRBJ2-1
V: TRBV30
CDR3: CAWSRGEYNEQFF

D: .
J: TRBJ1-2
V: TRBV20-1
CDR3: CSAGGPRYGYTF

D: TRBD2
J: TRBJ2-3
V: TRBV7-9
CDR3: CAGSGDTDTQYF

D: .
J: TRBJ1-1
V: TRBV19
CDR3: CASSPTVRGVKFRFDTEAFF

D: TRBD2
J: TRBJ2-3
V: TRBV5-1
CDR3: CASSASGDSTDTQYF